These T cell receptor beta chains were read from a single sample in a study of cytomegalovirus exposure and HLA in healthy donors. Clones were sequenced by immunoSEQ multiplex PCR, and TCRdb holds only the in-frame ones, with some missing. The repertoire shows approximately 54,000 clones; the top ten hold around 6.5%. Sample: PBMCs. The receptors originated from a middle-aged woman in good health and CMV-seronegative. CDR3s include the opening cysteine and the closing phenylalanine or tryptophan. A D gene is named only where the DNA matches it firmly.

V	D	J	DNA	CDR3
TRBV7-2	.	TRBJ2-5	TGTGCCAGCAGCCCCCTGGGCATAGGGAGGGAGACCCAGTACTTC	CASSPLGIGRETQYF
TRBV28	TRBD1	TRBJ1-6	TGTGCCAGCAGTAGGGGACAGGGATGGGATAATTCACCCCTCCACTTT	CASSRGQGWDNSPLHF
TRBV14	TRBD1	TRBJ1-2	TGTGCCAGCAGCCAAGGGGGACAGGGTAAAAACTATGGCTACACCTTC	CASSQGGQGKNYGYTF
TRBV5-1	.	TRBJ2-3	TGCGCCAGCAGCTTCTCGGACTTTGTCTTGGATACGCAGTATTTT	CASSFSDFVLDTQYF
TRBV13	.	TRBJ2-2	TGTGCCAGCAGCTCGACTGAGGGATACACCGGGGAGCTGTTTTTT	CASSSTEGYTGELFF
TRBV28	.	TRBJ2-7	TGTGCCAGCAGTCCAGGGAATAGGTACGAGCAGTACTTC	CASSPGNRYEQYF
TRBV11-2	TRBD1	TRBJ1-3	TGTGCCAGCAGCTTAGATGGACAGGGTTTTACAGGAAACACCATATATTTT	CASSLDGQGFTGNTIYF
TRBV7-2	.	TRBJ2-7	TGTGCCAGCAGCTTAGTGGGGGGGGCAGGACCTTCCTACGAGCAGTACTTC	CASSLVGGAGPSYEQYF
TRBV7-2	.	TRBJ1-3	TGTGCCAGCAGCTTAGGTGGGGAGGGAAACACCATATATTTT	CASSLGGEGNTIYF
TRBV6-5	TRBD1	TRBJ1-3	TGTGCCAGCAGTTACTCTGACAGGGCTGGAAACACCATATATTTT	CASSYSDRAGNTIYF
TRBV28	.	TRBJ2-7	TGTGCCAGCCTTCCCTCCGCGGGCGATTTTCCACCGATTTACTCCTACGAGCAGTACTTC	CASLPSAGDFPPIYSYEQYF
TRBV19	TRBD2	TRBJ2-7	TGTGCCAGTAGTAGCACTAGCGGGAGCCCCTACGAGCAGTACTTC	CASSSTSGSPYEQYF
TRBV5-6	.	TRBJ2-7	TGTGCCAGCAGCTTGGGGCTAATAGAGACTCTCTACGAGCAGTACTTC	CASSLGLIETLYEQYF
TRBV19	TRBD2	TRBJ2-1	TGTGCCAGTAGTCCAACTAGCGGGGGGGTAGGTGAGCAGTTCTTC	CASSPTSGGVGEQFF
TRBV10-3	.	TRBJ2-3	TGTGCCATCGGGAGCAGCACAGATACGCAGTATTTT	CAIGSSTDTQYF
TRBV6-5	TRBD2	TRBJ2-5	TGTGCCAGCAGACTACTAGCGGCCCAAGAGACCCAGTACTTC	CASRLLAAQETQYF
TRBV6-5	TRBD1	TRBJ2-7	TGTGCCAGCAGTTACTCGAGGGACAGCTACGAGCAGTACTTC	CASSYSRDSYEQYF
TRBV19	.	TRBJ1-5	TGTGCCAGTAGAAAATACTCCGGGGAGGGAACGGGCAATCAGCCCCAGCATTTT	CASRKYSGEGTGNQPQHF
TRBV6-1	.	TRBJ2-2	TGTGCCAGCAGTGAAAATGGGGGACTGACTACCGGGGAGCTGTTTTTT	CASSENGGLTTGELFF
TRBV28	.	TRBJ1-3	TGTGCCAGCAGTTCCGGACAGCGCTCTGGAAACACCATATATTTT	CASSSGQRSGNTIYF
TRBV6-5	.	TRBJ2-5	TGTGCCAGCAGCATCAAAATAGGGGGGGAGAACCAGTACTTC	CASSIKIGGENQYF
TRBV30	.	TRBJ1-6	TGTGCCTGGAGGTCCCTGCAAAACTTACCCCTCCACTTT	CAWRSLQNLPLHF
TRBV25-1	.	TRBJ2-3	TGTGCCAGCAGTGAAGAGACGGGGATCACAGATACGCAGTATTTT	CASSEETGITDTQYF
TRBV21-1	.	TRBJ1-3	TGTGCCAGCCGGGAAGACGGAAACACCATATATTTT	CASREDGNTIYF
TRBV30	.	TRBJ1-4	TGTGCCTGGAGTCGCGGGCGACAGGCAACTAATGAAAAACTGTTTTTT	CAWSRGRQATNEKLFF
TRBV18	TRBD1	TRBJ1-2	TGTGCCAGCTCACCTCTTGACAGGGAGAGGAATGGCTACACCTTC	CASSPLDRERNGYTF
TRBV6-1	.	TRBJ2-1	TGTGCCAGCAGTGACGCCACCGTACCGGGACTTGACAATGAGCAGTTCTTC	CASSDATVPGLDNEQFF
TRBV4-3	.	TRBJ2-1	TGCGCCAGCAGCCCCCGGGACTTGGGCAATGAGCAGTTCTTC	CASSPRDLGNEQFF
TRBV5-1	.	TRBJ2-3	TGCGCCAGCAGCACAGACAAGATCACAGATACGCAGTATTTT	CASSTDKITDTQYF
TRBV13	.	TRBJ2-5	TGTGCCAGCAGCTTAGGTCCCCCCGGGCAGGGGATCTGGGAGACCCAGTACTTC	CASSLGPPGQGIWETQYF
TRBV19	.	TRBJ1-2	TGTGCCAGCGGGCGGCAGGGGAACTATGGCTACACCTTC	CASGRQGNYGYTF
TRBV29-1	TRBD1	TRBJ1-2	TGCAGCGTTGAAGATCGTAAACAGGGGTTTGGCTACACCTTC	CSVEDRKQGFGYTF
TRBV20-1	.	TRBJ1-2	TGCAGTGCTAGGCCAACGGGGGGCTACACCTTC	CSARPTGGYTF
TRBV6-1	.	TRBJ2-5	TGTGCCAGCAGTGAGCCCCCGGAGGTGCGGGAAGAGACCCAGTACTTC	CASSEPPEVREETQYF
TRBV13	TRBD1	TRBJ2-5	TGTGCCAGCAGCTCAAGACAGGGGGCGGGGGAGACCCAGTACTTC	CASSSRQGAGETQYF
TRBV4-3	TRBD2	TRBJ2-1	TGCGCCAGCAGCCAAGTTGCACGTCTAGCGGGAGGATTAGGCAATGAGCAGTTCTTC	CASSQVARLAGGLGNEQFF
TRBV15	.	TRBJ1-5	TGTGCCACCAGCAGAGATGCAGGGGTGGCCAAGCCCCAGCATTTT	CATSRDAGVAKPQHF